The rows below give T cell receptor beta chains drawn from one sample of a study of blood T cell repertoires in COVID-19. Assay used: immunoSEQ multiplex PCR; TCRdb lists only in-frame clones, some missing. The table has roughly 250,000 clones, around 82% seen once; the top ten hold approximately 14%. Sequencing was performed on peripheral blood. These receptors were obtained from a person aged 70 to 80 with COVID-19, enrolled during active disease. Both conserved end residues are part of each CDR3. The order of the fields is D gene, clone size, V gene, J gene, CDR3 DNA, CDR3 protein. D genes are given only for firm matches. A row's size may be missing; if present it is once, few, many or a size class.

>TRBD1|-|TRBV27|TRBJ1-4
TGTGCCAGCATTGGGACAGGGGATGGCAAACTGTTTTTT
CASIGTGDGKLFF
>TRBD2|-|TRBV28|TRBJ2-1
TGTGCCAGCAGTCAAAGGCGGGGGATTTACAATGAGCAGTTCTTC
CASSQRRGIYNEQFF
>-|-|TRBV7-3|TRBJ2-1
TGTGCCAGCAGCCCCGGCGGTACTACCCGTCTAAGTGGCAATGAGCAGTTCTTC
CASSPGGTTRLSGNEQFF
>-|-|TRBV18|TRBJ2-5
TGTGCCAGCTCACCGGAACTAGGAGAGACCCAGTACTTC
CASSPELGETQYF
>-|-|TRBV10-3|TRBJ1-6
TGTGCCATCAGTGAGTCAAGGGGCGATAATTCACCCCTCCACTTT
CAISESRGDNSPLHF
>-|-|TRBV5-5|TRBJ1-2
TGTGCCAGCAGCTTTAACGGAGACTATGGCTACACCTTC
CASSFNGDYGYTF
>-|-|TRBV6-6|TRBJ1-6
TGTGCCAGCACAGGGTTTTATAATTCACCCCTCCACTTT
CASTGFYNSPLHF
>-|once|TRBV6-5|TRBJ2-7
TGTGCCAGCAAGGAGTCCTCCAGGGGCTCCTACGAGCAGTACTTC
CASKESSRGSYEQYF
>-|once|TRBV9|TRBJ2-2
TGTGCCAGCAGCGTTGAGCTAGCAGCAAACGGCGGGGAGCTGTTTTTT
CASSVELAANGGELFF
>TRBD1|-|TRBV7-9|TRBJ2-5
TGTGCCAGCAGCCCCACCCCGGGACAGGGGTCGGGAGAGACCCAGTACTTC
CASSPTPGQGSGETQYF
>TRBD1|-|TRBV5-8|TRBJ1-2
TGTGCCAGCAGCTTACAGGGGTTCTATGGCTACACCTTC
CASSLQGFYGYTF
>-|-|TRBV4-3|TRBJ2-7
TGCGCCAGCAGCCAAGATTCAGGATACTACGAGCAGTACTTC
CASSQDSGYYEQYF
>-|-|TRBV7-3|TRBJ2-1
TGTGCCAGCAGCTTAGGTACGGGGTCCTACAATGAGCAGTTCTTC
CASSLGTGSYNEQFF
>TRBD1|-|TRBV10-3|TRBJ2-7
TGTGCCATCAGTCCGGGACAGAAAAGTTGGGAGCAGTACTTC
CAISPGQKSWEQYF
>TRBD1|-|TRBV7-8|TRBJ2-4
TGTGCCAGCAGCTTGACAGGGCCCAAAAACATTCAGTACTTC
CASSLTGPKNIQYF
>-|few|TRBV19|TRBJ2-7
TGTGCCAGTAGTATCAAGACAGCCTACGAGCAGTACTTC
CASSIKTAYEQYF
>TRBD2|-|TRBV11-3|TRBJ2-5
TGTGCCAGCAGTCGACTAGCGGGAGTCGGAGAGACCCAGTACTTC
CASSRLAGVGETQYF
>TRBD1|-|TRBV28|TRBJ1-6
TGTGCCAGCAGTTGGACAGGCAGCTCCTATAATTCACCCCTCCACTTT
CASSWTGSSYNSPLHF